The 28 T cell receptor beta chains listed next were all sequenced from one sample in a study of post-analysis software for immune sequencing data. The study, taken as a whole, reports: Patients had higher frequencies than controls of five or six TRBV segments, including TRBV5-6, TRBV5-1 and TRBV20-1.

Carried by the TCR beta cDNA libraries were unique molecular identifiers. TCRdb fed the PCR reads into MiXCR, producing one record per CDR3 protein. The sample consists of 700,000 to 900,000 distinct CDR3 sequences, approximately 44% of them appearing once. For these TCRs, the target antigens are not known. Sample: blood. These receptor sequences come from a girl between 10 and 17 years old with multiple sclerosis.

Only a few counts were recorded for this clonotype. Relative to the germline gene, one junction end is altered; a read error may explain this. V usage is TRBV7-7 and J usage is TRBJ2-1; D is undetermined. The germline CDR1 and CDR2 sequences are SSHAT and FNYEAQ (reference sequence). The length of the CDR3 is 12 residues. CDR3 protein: CASSYDLHEQFF. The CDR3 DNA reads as TGTGCTAGCAGCTACGACCTCCATGAGCAGTTCTTC.

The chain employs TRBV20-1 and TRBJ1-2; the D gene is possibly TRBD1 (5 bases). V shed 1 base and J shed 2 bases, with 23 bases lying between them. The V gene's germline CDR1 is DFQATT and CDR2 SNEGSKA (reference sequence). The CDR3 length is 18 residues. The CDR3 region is CSARVPGTRTGYNYGYTF. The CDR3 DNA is TGCAGTGCTAGAGTTCCCGGGACTCGTACAGGATACAACTATGGCTACACCTTC.

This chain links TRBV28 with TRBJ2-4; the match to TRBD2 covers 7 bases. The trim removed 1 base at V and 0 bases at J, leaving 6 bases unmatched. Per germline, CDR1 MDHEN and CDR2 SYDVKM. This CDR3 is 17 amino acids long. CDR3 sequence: CASSLYGGELAKNIQYF. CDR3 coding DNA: TGTGCCAGCAGTTTATATGGGGGGGAGCTAGCCAAAAACATTCAGTACTTC. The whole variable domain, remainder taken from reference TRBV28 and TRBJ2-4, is DVKVTQSSRYLVKRTGEKVFLECVQDMDHENMFWYRQDPGLGLRLIYFSYDVKMKEKGDIPEGYSVSREKKERFSLILESASTNQTSMYLCASSLYGGELAKNIQYFGAGTRLSVL.

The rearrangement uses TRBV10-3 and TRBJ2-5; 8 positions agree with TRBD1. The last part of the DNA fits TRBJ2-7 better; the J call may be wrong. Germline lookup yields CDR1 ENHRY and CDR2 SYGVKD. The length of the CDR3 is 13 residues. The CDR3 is CAISPGQGSEQYF. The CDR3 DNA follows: TGTGCCATCAGCCCCGGACAGGGAAGCGAGCAGTACTTC.

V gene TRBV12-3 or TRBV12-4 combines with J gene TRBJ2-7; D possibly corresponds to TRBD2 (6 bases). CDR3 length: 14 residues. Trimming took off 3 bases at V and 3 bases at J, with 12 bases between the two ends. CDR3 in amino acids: CASSFGLLGYEQYF. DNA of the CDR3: TGTGCCAGCAGTTTCGGACTACTGGGCTACGAGCAGTACTTC.

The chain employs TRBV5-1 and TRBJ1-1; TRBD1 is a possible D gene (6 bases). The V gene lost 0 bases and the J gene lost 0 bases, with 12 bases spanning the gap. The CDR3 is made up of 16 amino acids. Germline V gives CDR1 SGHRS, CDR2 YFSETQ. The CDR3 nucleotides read TGCGCCAGCAGCTTGGAGGGGACACTCATGAACACTGAAGCTTTCTTT. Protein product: CASSLEGTLMNTEAFF.

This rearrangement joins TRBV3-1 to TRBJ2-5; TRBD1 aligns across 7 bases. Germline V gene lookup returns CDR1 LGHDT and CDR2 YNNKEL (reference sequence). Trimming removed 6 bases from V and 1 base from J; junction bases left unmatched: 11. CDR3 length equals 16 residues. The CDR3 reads CASRNWAQGVQETQYF. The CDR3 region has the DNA TGTGCCAGCAGGAATTGGGCCCAGGGGGTCCAAGAGACCCAGTACTTC.

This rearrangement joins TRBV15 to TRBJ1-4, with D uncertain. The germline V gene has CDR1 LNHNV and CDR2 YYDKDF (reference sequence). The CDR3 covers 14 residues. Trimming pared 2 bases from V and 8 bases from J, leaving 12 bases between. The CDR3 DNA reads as TGTGCCACCAGCAGATTGCCAGGCTGGGAAAAACTGTTTTTT. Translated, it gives CATSRLPGWEKLFF. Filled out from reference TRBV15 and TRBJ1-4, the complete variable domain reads DAMVIQNPRYQVTQFGKPVTLSCSQTLNHNVMYWYQQKSSQAPKLLFHYYDKDFNNEADTPDNFQSRRPNTSFCFLDIRSPGLGDTAMYLCATSRLPGWEKLFFGSGTQLSVL.

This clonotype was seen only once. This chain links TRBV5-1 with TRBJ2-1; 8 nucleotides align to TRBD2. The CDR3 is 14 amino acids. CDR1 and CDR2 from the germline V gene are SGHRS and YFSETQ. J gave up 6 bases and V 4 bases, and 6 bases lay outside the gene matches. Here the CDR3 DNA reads TGCGCCAGCAGCACGGGACTAGAGTCCAATGAGCAGTTCTTC. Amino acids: CASSTGLESNEQFF.

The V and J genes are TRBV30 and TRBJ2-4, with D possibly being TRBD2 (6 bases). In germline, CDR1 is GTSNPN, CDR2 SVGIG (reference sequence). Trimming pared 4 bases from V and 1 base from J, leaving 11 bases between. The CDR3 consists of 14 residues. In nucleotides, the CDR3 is TGTGCCTGGATGGCTAGCGATGCCAAAAACATTCAGTACTTC. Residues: CAWMASDAKNIQYF.

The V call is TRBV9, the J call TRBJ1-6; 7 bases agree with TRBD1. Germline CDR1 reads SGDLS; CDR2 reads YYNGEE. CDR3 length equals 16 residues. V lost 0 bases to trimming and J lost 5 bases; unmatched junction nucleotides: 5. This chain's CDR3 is CASSVGGGQNNSPLHF. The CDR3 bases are TGTGCCAGCAGCGTAGGAGGGGGACAGAATAATTCACCCCTCCACTTT.

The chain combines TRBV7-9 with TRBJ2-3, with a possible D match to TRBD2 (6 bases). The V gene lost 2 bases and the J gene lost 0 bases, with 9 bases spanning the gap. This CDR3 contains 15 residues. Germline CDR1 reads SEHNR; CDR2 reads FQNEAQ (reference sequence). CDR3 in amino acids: CASSLRSGSTDTQYF. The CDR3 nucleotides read TGTGCCAGCAGCTTACGAAGCGGGAGCACAGATACGCAGTATTTT.

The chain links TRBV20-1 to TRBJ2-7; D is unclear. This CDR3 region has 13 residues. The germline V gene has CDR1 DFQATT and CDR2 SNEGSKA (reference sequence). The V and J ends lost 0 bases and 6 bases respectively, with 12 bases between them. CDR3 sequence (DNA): TGCAGTGCTAGAGATCGGTTAGCTATCGAGCAGTACTTC. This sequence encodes CSARDRLAIEQYF.

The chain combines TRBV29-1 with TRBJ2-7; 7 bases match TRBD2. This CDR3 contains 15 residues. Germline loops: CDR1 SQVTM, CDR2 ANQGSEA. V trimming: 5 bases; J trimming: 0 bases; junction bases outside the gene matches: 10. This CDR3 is CSVQTGTTSSYEQYF. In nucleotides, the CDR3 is TGCAGCGTTCAAACCGGGACTACGAGCTCCTACGAGCAGTACTTC.

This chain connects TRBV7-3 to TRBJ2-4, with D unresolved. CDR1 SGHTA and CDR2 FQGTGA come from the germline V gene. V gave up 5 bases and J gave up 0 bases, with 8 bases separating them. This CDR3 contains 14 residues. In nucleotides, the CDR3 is TGTGCCAGCAGCCCGGCTGGAGCCAAAAACATTCAGTACTTC. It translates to CASSPAGAKNIQYF.

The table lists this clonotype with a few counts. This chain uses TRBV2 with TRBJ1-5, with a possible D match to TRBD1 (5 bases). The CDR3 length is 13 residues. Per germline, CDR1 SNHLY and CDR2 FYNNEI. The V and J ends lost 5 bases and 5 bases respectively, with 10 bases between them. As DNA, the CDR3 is TGTGCCAGCAGTTTGGACAATTATCAGCCCCAGCATTTT. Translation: CASSLDNYQPQHF. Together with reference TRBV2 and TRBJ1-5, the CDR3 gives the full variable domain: EPEVTQTPSHQVTQMGQEVILRCVPISNHLYFYWYRQILGQKVEFLVSFYNNEISEKSEIFDDQFSVERPDGSNFTLKIRSTKLEDSAMYFCASSLDNYQPQHFGDGTRLSIL.

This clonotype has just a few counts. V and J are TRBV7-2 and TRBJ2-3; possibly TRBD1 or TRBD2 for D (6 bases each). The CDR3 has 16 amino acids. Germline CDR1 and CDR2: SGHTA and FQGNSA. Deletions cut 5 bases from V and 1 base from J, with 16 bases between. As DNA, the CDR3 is TGTGCCAGCAGCGCAAAACAGGGAGGCGGCACAGATACGCAGTATTTT. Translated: CASSAKQGGGTDTQYF.

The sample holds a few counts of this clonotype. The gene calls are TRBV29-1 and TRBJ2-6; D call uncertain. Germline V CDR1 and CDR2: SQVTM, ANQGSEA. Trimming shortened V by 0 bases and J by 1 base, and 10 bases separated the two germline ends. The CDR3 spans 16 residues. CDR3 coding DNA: TGCAGCGTTGAAGATTATCAGGCTTCTGGGGCCAACGTCCTGACTTTC. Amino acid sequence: CSVEDYQASGANVLTF.

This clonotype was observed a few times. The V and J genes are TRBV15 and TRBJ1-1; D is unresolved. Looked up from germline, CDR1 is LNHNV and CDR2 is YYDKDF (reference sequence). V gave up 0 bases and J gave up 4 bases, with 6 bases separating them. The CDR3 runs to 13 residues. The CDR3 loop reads CATSRDSGTEAFF. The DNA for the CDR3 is TGTGCCACCAGCAGAGATAGCGGCACTGAAGCTTTCTTT.

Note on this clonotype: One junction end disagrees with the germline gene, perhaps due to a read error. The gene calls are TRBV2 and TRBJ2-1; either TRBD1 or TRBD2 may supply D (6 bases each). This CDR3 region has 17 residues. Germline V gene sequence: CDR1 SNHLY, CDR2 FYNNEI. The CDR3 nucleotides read TGTGTCAGCAGTCTAACGAGGGGTAAGGGGGGCATGGATGAGCAGTTCTTC. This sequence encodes CVSSLTRGKGGMDEQFF.

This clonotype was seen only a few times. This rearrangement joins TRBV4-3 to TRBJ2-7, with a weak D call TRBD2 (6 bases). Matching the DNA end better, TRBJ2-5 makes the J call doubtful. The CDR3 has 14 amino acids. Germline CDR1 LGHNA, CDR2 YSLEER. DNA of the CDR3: TGCGCCAGCAGCCAATGGAGGGATGCGGAGACCCAGTACTTC. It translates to CASSQWRDAETQYF.

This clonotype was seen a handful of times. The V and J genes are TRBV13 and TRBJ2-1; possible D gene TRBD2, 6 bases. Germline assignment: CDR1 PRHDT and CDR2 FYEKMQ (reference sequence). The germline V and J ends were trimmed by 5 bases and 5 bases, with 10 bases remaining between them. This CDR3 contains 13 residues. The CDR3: CASSPGLHNEQFF. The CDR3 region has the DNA TGTGCCAGCAGCCCGGGACTCCACAATGAGCAGTTCTTC.

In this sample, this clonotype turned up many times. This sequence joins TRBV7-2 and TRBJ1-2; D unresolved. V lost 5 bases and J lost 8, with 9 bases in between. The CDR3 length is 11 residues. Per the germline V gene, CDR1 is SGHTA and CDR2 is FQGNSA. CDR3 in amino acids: CASSLTGGYTF. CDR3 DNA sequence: TGTGCCAGCAGCCTTACGGGAGGCTACACCTTC.

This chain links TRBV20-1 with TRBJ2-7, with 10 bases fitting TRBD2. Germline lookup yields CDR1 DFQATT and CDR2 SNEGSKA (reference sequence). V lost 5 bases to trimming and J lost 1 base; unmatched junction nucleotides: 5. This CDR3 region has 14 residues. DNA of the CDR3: TGCAGTGCTGGAGGACTAGCGGAGTCCTACGAGCAGTACTTC. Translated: CSAGGLAESYEQYF.

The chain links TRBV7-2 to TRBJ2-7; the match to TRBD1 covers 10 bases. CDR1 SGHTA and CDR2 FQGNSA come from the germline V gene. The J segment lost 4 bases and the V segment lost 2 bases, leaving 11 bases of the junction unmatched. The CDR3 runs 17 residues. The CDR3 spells CASSLRTGGGLRYEQYF. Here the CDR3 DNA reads TGTGCCAGCAGCTTACGGACAGGGGGGGGACTCAGATACGAGCAGTACTTC.

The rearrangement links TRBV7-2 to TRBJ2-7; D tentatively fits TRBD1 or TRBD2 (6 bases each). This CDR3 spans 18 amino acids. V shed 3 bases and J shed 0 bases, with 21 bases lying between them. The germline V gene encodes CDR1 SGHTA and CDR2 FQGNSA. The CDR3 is CASSLFFLRDMLSYEQYF. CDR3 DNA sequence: TGTGCCAGCAGCTTGTTTTTTTTGCGGGACATGCTCTCCTACGAGCAGTACTTC.

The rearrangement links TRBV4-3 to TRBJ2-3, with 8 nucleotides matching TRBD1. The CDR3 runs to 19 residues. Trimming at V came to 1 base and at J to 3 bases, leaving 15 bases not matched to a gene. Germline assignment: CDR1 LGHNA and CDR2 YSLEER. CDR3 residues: CASSQGWQGAKWVTDTQYF. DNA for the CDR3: TGCGCCAGCAGCCAAGGATGGCAGGGGGCGAAGTGGGTAACAGATACGCAGTATTTT.

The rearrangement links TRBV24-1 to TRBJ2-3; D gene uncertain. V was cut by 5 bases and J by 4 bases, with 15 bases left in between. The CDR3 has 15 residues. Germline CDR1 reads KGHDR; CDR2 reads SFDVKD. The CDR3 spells CATSVGSDPPDTQYF. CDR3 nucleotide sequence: TGTGCCACCAGTGTTGGGTCAGATCCCCCAGATACGCAGTATTTT.